The 16 T cell receptor beta chains below were found in one sample sequenced in a study of vaccination and CD4 T cells after COVID-19. No antigen is known for these receptors. The treatment was: approximately nine-day PBMC culture with coronavirus spike peptide pools or control peptides (ViraFEST assay). Scientists ran DNA taken from cultured CD4+ T cells through the Oncomine TCR Beta short-read assay for sequencing. TCRdb reprocessed the PCR reads via MiXCR and lists one record per CDR3 protein. The table has approximately 10,000 distinct CDR3 sequences, 50% to 60% seen once. The sample consisted of CD4+ T cells from blood, cultured in vitro. The receptors stem from a human donor who had recovered from COVID-19.

This clonotype was counted a few times. V and J are TRBV6-1 and TRBJ2-1, with no clear D. With 7 bases removed from V and 12 bases from J, the gap between germline ends came to 16 bases. The CDR3 contains 12 residues. Looked up from germline, CDR1 is MNHNS and CDR2 is SASEGT. CDR3 protein: CASTLGWEGQFF. The DNA for the CDR3 is TGTGCCAGCACCTTGGGGTGGGAAGGGCAGTTCTTC.

The chain is built from TRBV20-1 and TRBJ1-5; tentatively, D is TRBD1 (6 bases). The CDR3 has 19 residues. V lost 4 bases and J lost 0, with 25 bases in between. Germline V lookup: CDR1 DFQATT, CDR2 SNEGSKA (reference sequence). The CDR3 nucleotides read TGCAGTGCTATAGGTTTTTCGGCAGGGGCCATTTATAGCAATCAGCCCCAGCATTTT. This encodes CSAIGFSAGAIYSNQPQHF.

This clonotype was picked up one time. This chain links TRBV27 with TRBJ1-1, with D perhaps matching TRBD1 (6 bases). Looked up from germline, CDR1 is MNHEY and CDR2 is SMNVEV (reference sequence). This CDR3 contains 14 residues. The V end lost 5 bases, the J end lost 11 bases, and 21 bases lay between the germline ends. CDR3 sequence (DNA): TGTGCCAGCAGTAAAACACAGGGCCTTCTCGGGGCTTTCTTT. Its protein is CASSKTQGLLGAFF.

The V gene is TRBV7-3, the J gene TRBJ1-1, with D hard to call. The V gene lost 4 bases and the J gene lost 1 base, with 10 bases spanning the gap. The CDR3 has 14 amino acids. Germline V gives CDR1 SGHTA, CDR2 FQGTGA. The CDR3 nucleotides are TGTGCCAGCAGCTCACTAGGAGGGAACACTGAAGCTTTCTTT. Translated, it gives CASSSLGGNTEAFF.

This CDR3 reads CASSLIDLRSEQYF. The CDR3 DNA reads TGTGCCAGCTCCCTTATTGACCTCCGGTCCGAGCAGTACTTC. The chain employs TRBV18 and TRBJ2-7; no clear D gene. Germline V gene lookup returns CDR1 KGHSH and CDR2 LQKENI. The CDR3 is 14 amino acids. Trimming removed 6 bases at V and 6 bases at J, with 18 bases between.

This rearrangement joins TRBV20-1 to TRBJ1-4; weak D call: TRBD1 (5 bases). The V end lost 6 bases, the J end lost 7 bases, and 15 bases lay between the germline ends. The CDR3 sequence is 13 residues long. Germline V lookup: CDR1 DFQATT, CDR2 SNEGSKA (reference sequence). DNA of the CDR3: TGCAGTGCACAACGGGACCCTGGTGAAAAACTGTTTTTT. This sequence encodes CSAQRDPGEKLFF.

This sequence joins TRBV12-3 or TRBV12-4 and TRBJ2-1, with 8 bases fitting TRBD2. V was clipped by 6 bases and J by 0 bases; unmatched bases: 7. The CDR3 runs to 16 residues. CDR3: CASRRGAGGSYNEQFF. The CDR3 DNA reads as TGTGCCAGCAGAAGAGGCGCGGGAGGCTCCTACAATGAGCAGTTCTTC.

This clonotype appeared once. The chain joins TRBV11-3 to TRBJ2-2; TRBD2 aligns across 8 bases. This CDR3 contains 13 residues. The trim removed 10 bases at V and 7 bases at J, leaving 8 bases unmatched. Germline CDR1 and CDR2: SGHNT and YENEEA. DNA of the CDR3: TGTGCCACCCGAGCGGGGGCGAGCGGGGAGCTGTTTTTT. As protein: CATRAGASGELFF.

The chain joins TRBV5-6 to TRBJ1-5; 10 nucleotides align to TRBD1. The germline CDR1 and CDR2 sequences are SGHDT and YYEEEE. CDR3 size: 14 residues. J gave up 9 bases and V 3 bases, and 6 bases lay outside the gene matches. In DNA, the CDR3 is TGTGCCAGCAGCTATCGACAGGGGGCTTGGCCCCAGCATTTT. Protein product: CASSYRQGAWPQHF.

The chain is built from TRBV19 and TRBJ1-2; 10 nucleotides match TRBD1. The CDR3 extends over 14 amino acids. From germline, CDR1 is LNHDA and CDR2 SQIVND (reference sequence). J gave up 4 bases and V 3 bases, and 2 bases lay outside the gene matches. In DNA form, the CDR3 reads TGTGCCAGTAGTATTGGGACAGGGGTCTATGGCTACACCTTC. This gives the protein CASSIGTGVYGYTF.

The chain is built from TRBV24-1 and TRBJ2-2; tentative D call: TRBD1 (6 bases). CDR1 is KGHDR, CDR2 SFDVKD, per germline. The CDR3 length is 13 residues. V lost 6 bases and J lost 7, with 11 bases in between. Here the CDR3 reads CATSLGAVGELFF. The CDR3 region has the DNA TGTGCCACCAGTCTGGGGGCGGTCGGGGAGCTGTTTTTT.

V gene TRBV7-2 combines with J gene TRBJ1-2; 7 positions match TRBD1. Germline trimming cut 10 bases from V and 0 bases from J; bases unmatched to any gene: 5. The CDR3 is 13 residues long. Looked up from germline, CDR1 is SGHTA and CDR2 is FQGNSA. In DNA form, the CDR3 reads TGTGCCACCGGGGGGACAGCTAACTATGGCTACACCTTC. It specifies CATGGTANYGYTF.

The chain is built from TRBV5-8 and TRBJ1-2, with D perhaps TRBD1 (6 bases). V lost 3 bases to trimming and J lost 8 bases, with 23 bases between them. Germline V gene sequence: CDR1 SGHTS, CDR2 YDEGEE. The CDR3 consists of 16 residues. CDR3 DNA: TGTGCCAGCAGCTCCTACAGGGTTTACTCCCCCGGCGGCTACACCTTC. This sequence encodes CASSSYRVYSPGGYTF.

This rearrangement joins TRBV6-1 to TRBJ2-1, with TRBD2 identical over 7 bases. Germline loops: CDR1 MNHNS, CDR2 SASEGT. V was pared by 6 bases and J by 6 bases, with 8 bases of the junction left unmatched. The CDR3 length is 14 residues. The CDR3 nucleotides are TGTGCCAGCAGCCGTAAGCGGGATGGCAATGAGCAGTTCTTC. Residues: CASSRKRDGNEQFF.

This clonotype was counted between two and nine times. In nucleotides, the CDR3 is TGTGCCAGCAGCAGGGACAGTTACAATCAGCCCCAGCATTTT. Its protein product is CASSRDSYNQPQHF. This rearrangement joins TRBV6-1 to TRBJ1-5; 7 bases agree with TRBD1. Germline lookup yields CDR1 MNHNS and CDR2 SASEGT. The CDR3 has 14 amino acids. V was clipped by 6 bases and J by 3 bases; unmatched bases: 5.

This chain connects TRBV19 to TRBJ1-1, with 7 bases that match TRBD1. The ends lost 4 bases at V and 11 bases at J; junction bases unmatched: 13. From germline, CDR1 is LNHDA and CDR2 SQIVND (reference sequence). This CDR3 is 14 amino acids long. The CDR3 sequence: CASSTPPPTGRAFF. CDR3 DNA sequence: TGTGCCAGTAGTACGCCCCCCCCGACAGGGAGGGCTTTCTTT. The variable domain in full, with the rest retrieved from reference TRBV19 and TRBJ1-1, is DGGITQSPKYLFRKEGQNVTLSCEQNLNHDAMYWYRQDPGQGLRLIYYSQIVNDFQKGDIAEGYSVSREKKESFPLTVTSAQKNPTAFYLCASSTPPPTGRAFFGQGTRLTVV.